This record looks at one T cell receptor beta chain sequence and its context. These data belong to a study of PD-L1 blockade in urothelial cancer. Germline V gives CDR1 MDHEN, CDR2 SYDVKM. This CDR3 region has 15 residues. The V gene lost 3 bases and the J gene lost 14 bases, with 20 bases spanning the gap. Assay used: immunoSEQ multiplex PCR; TCRdb lists only in-frame clones, some missing. The sample records 35,000 to 40,000 clones, 82% being singletons. Sequenced material: PBMCs, taken around atezolizumab (anti-PD-L1) treatment. This TCR was sampled from a man between 60 and 75 years old with urothelial cancer. The genes are TRBV28 and TRBJ1-6; a possible D gene is TRBD1 (6 bases). Written as DNA, the CDR3 is TGTGCCAGCAGTTTGGAGGCTAGGGGGGGAGGGGCCCTCCACTTT. It translates to CASSLEARGGGALHF.